The 32 T cell receptor beta chains presented below share a single source sample, sequenced in a study of OX40 agonist ivuxolimab in advanced cancers. Generated by immunoSEQ multiplex PCR, the TCRdb table keeps only in-frame clones and is missing some. Here the sample spans tens of thousands of clones, approximately 79% being singletons. The sequencing here drew on CD4+ or CD8+ T cells sorted from blood, taken in a trial of the OX40 agonist ivuxolimab. These TCRs come from an adult with an advanced solid tumor such as melanoma, head and neck, liver or kidney cancer.

Points on this clone: Within the sample, other DNA sequences also encode this same CDR3. The chain recombines TRBV5-6 with TRBJ2-7; 12 positions match TRBD2. The CDR3 loop spans 15 amino acids. Per the germline V gene, CDR1 is SGHDT and CDR2 is YYEEEE. Trimming removed 4 bases from V and 4 bases from J; junction bases left unmatched: 6. The CDR3 nucleotides are TGTGCCAGCAGCCCAAAGACTAGCGGGAGTTACGAGCAGTACTTC. It yields the protein CASSPKTSGSYEQYF.

The V call is TRBV28, the J call TRBJ1-3; 7 bases align to TRBD1. The trim removed 7 bases at V and 0 bases at J, leaving 9 bases unmatched. The CDR3 loop spans 16 amino acids. Germline-derived CDR1 and CDR2 are MDHEN and SYDVKM. CDR3 in DNA: TGTGCCAGCACCAGGGTAGGGGACAGCTCTGGAAACACCATATATTTT. Translated: CASTRVGDSSGNTIYF.

The rearrangement joins TRBV11-2 to TRBJ1-6; the D is unclear. Germline CDR1 reads SGHAT; CDR2 reads FQNNGV. The length of the CDR3 is 12 residues. V was clipped by 1 base and J by 10 bases, with 5 bases between them. The CDR3 bases are TGTGCCAGCAGCTTAGTTGGGTCACCCCTCCACTTT. Amino acids: CASSLVGSPLHF.

J is TRBJ2-1 and V is TRBV7-2; 8 bases fit TRBD2. V dropped 1 base and J dropped 2; count of bases not matched to a gene: 1. CDR1 is SGHTA and CDR2 is FQGNSA in the germline V gene. This CDR3 comprises 15 residues. The CDR3 here is CASSLERGTYNEQFF. In DNA form, the CDR3 reads TGTGCCAGCAGCTTAGAGCGGGGGACCTACAATGAGCAGTTCTTC.

The V call is TRBV7-9, the J call TRBJ1-1; 7 positions agree with TRBD1. CDR1 is SEHNR, CDR2 FQNEAQ, per germline (reference sequence). The CDR3 totals 15 residues. J gave up 0 bases and V 2 bases, and 3 bases lay outside the gene matches. The CDR3 region is CASSLQQGMNTEAFF. In DNA form, the CDR3 reads TGTGCCAGCAGCTTACAACAGGGGATGAACACTGAAGCTTTCTTT.

The chain combines TRBV19 with TRBJ2-5; 8 bases are a match to TRBD2. The length of the CDR3 is 14 residues. V lost 8 bases, J lost 2 bases, and 7 bases stayed unmatched. The germline V gene has CDR1 LNHDA and CDR2 SQIVND (reference sequence). CDR3 sequence reads: CASRNIAGQETQYF. For the CDR3, the DNA is TGTGCCAGTCGGAATATAGCGGGGCAAGAGACCCAGTACTTC.

The chain couples TRBV21-1 to TRBJ2-2. TRBV21-1 is assigned pseudogene status. CDR3 length: 12 residues. CDR3 coding DNA: TGTGCCAGCAGCAAAGAGGTCGGGGAGCTGTTTTTT. It encodes CASSKEVGELFF.

V gene TRBV9 combines with J gene TRBJ2-3; the match to TRBD2 covers 7 bases. V trimming: 0 bases; J trimming: 6 bases; junction bases outside the gene matches: 7. Germline loops: CDR1 SGDLS, CDR2 YYNGEE. The CDR3 runs to 15 residues. DNA of the CDR3: TGTGCCAGCAGCGTAGACCTAGCGGCGGGGGATACGCAGTATTTT. It translates to CASSVDLAAGDTQYF.

The chain employs TRBV6-1 and TRBJ1-3; 7 nucleotides align to TRBD1. Losses at the gene ends were 6 bases for V and 4 bases for J; bases not matched to a gene: 9. Germline V CDR1 and CDR2: MNHNS, SASEGT. CDR3 length equals 15 residues. CDR3 sequence (DNA): TGTGCCAGCAGAGATATGACAGGGAACGGAAACACCATATATTTT. This gives the protein CASRDMTGNGNTIYF.

This chain connects TRBV28 to TRBJ2-7, with D tentatively TRBD1 (6 bases). The V end was cut by 1 base, the J end by 2 bases, with 9 bases between. The CDR3 covers 14 residues. Germline values: CDR1 MDHEN, CDR2 SYDVKM. CDR3: CASSLFQGTYEQYF. The CDR3 bases are TGTGCCAGCAGTTTATTTCAGGGGACCTACGAGCAGTACTTC. Based on the CDR3 plus reference TRBV28 and TRBJ2-7, the full variable domain is DVKVTQSSRYLVKRTGEKVFLECVQDMDHENMFWYRQDPGLGLRLIYFSYDVKMKEKGDIPEGYSVSREKKERFSLILESASTNQTSMYLCASSLFQGTYEQYFGPGTRLTVT.

CDR3: CASSIQGNGYTF. The DNA of the CDR3 is TGTGCCAGTAGTATACAGGGGAATGGCTACACCTTC. The genes are TRBV19 and TRBJ1-2; tentatively, D is TRBD1 (6 bases). Germline V gene lookup returns CDR1 LNHDA and CDR2 SQIVND (reference sequence). This CDR3 comprises 12 residues. Trimming cost V 2 bases and J 6 bases, with 7 bases left between them.

This chain joins TRBV7-9 and TRBJ1-2, with D possibly matching TRBD1 (6 bases). The CDR3 spans 14 residues. CDR1 is SEHNR, CDR2 FQNEAQ, per germline (reference sequence). Trimming removed 5 bases from V and 5 bases from J, with 15 bases in between. CDR3 region: CASSARLGAYGYTF. DNA of the CDR3: TGTGCCAGCAGCGCCCGGTTGGGGGCTTATGGCTACACCTTC.

The chain links TRBV2 to TRBJ2-5, with D perhaps being TRBD1 or TRBD2 (5 bases each). V dropped 9 bases and J dropped 4 bases, with 21 bases sitting between them. The CDR3 extends over 15 amino acids. Germline V gives CDR1 SNHLY, CDR2 FYNNEI. The CDR3 loop reads CASLTGTLGVETQYF. CDR3 nucleotide sequence: TGTGCCAGTCTTACCGGGACCCTTGGGGTAGAGACCCAGTACTTC.

In this sample, this clone turned up a few times. The chain employs TRBV7-2 and TRBJ2-2; D is ambiguous. Trimming removed 0 bases from V and 5 bases from J, with 4 bases in between. Germline CDR1 is SGHTA and CDR2 is FQGNSA. The CDR3 is 13 residues long. The CDR3 coding sequence is TGTGCCAGCAGCTTAGCCGAGACCGGGGAGCTGTTTTTT. This encodes CASSLAETGELFF.

V usage is TRBV28 and J usage is TRBJ2-5, with 11 bases matching TRBD2. This CDR3 has 17 amino acids. CDR1 MDHEN and CDR2 SYDVKM come from the germline V gene. The J segment lost 0 bases and the V segment lost 5 bases, leaving 8 bases of the junction unmatched. In DNA, the CDR3 is TGTGCCAGCAGTACACGACTAGCGGGATCGTACCAAGAGACCCAGTACTTC. Its protein product is CASSTRLAGSYQETQYF.

The J gene is TRBJ2-7, the V gene TRBV27, with 12 bases identical to TRBD1. The junction had 6 bases not matched to a gene; V was cut back by 4 bases and J by 2 bases. This CDR3 is 16 amino acids long. Germline values: CDR1 MNHEY, CDR2 SMNVEV (reference sequence). DNA of the CDR3: TGTGCCAGCAGTTACCGGGACAGGGGGCGCCCCTACGAGCAGTACTTC. Protein sequence: CASSYRDRGRPYEQYF.

V usage is TRBV5-4 and J usage is TRBJ2-7; D uncertain. The CDR3 runs to 13 residues. Trimming took 5 bases from V and 0 from J, leaving 9 bases between them. CDR1 is SGHNT and CDR2 is YYREEE in the germline V gene (reference sequence). CDR3 in DNA: TGTGCCAGCAGTAGTCGGACCTCCTACGAGCAGTACTTC. Translating gives CASSSRTSYEQYF.

This clone was found once. The V gene is TRBV18, the J gene TRBJ2-7; no firm D call. Per germline, CDR1 KGHSH and CDR2 LQKENI. This CDR3 has 16 amino acids. The germline V and J ends were trimmed by 5 bases and 4 bases, with 21 bases remaining between them. In DNA form, the CDR3 reads TGTGCCAGCTCAACAAACCTTGGGGTCAGGTTATACGAGCAGTACTTC. This encodes CASSTNLGVRLYEQYF.

Of note for this clone: One end of the junction is discordant with germline, which a read error may explain. This sequence joins TRBV16 and TRBJ2-1; D is unclear. This CDR3 comprises 12 residues. The V gene's germline CDR1 is KGHSY and CDR2 FQNENV. The CDR3 sequence: CARSPGLNEQFF. CDR3 nucleotide sequence: TGTGCCCGCAGCCCTGGATTAAATGAGCAGTTCTTC. The whole variable domain, filled in from reference TRBV16 and TRBJ2-1, reads GEEVAQTPKHLVRGEGQKAKLYCAPIKGHSYVFWYQQVLKNEFKFLISFQNENVFDETGMPKERFSAKCLPNSPCSLEIQATKLEDSAVYFCARSPGLNEQFFGPGTRLTVL.

The chain is built from TRBV2 and TRBJ1-4; D uncertain. The V gene's germline CDR1 is SNHLY and CDR2 FYNNEI. V lost 7 bases, J lost 7 bases, and 16 bases lay in between. This CDR3 has 14 residues. The CDR3: CASTVDRATEKLFF. The CDR3 bases are TGTGCCAGCACTGTGGACCGGGCTACTGAAAAACTGTTTTTT. The complete variable domain, with remaining parts taken from reference TRBV2 and TRBJ1-4, reads EPEVTQTPSHQVTQMGQEVILRCVPISNHLYFYWYRQILGQKVEFLVSFYNNEISEKSEIFDDQFSVERPDGSNFTLKIRSTKLEDSAMYFCASTVDRATEKLFFGSGTQLSVL.

V gene TRBV2 combines with J gene TRBJ2-2; the D gene is possibly TRBD1 (5 bases). V dropped 7 bases and J dropped 7 bases, with 22 bases sitting between them. The CDR3 sequence is 16 residues long. Germline CDR1 SNHLY, CDR2 FYNNEI. The CDR3 DNA reads TGTGCCAGCAACCCCTCTCCTTCAGGGTTGGGCGGGGAGCTGTTTTTT. It specifies CASNPSPSGLGGELFF.

The sample holds a few counts of this clone. V usage is TRBV7-9 and J usage is TRBJ2-7, with D maybe TRBD1 (5 bases). CDR3 size: 14 residues. The V gene lost 5 bases and the J gene lost 2 bases, with 13 bases spanning the gap. Germline assignment: CDR1 SEHNR and CDR2 FQNEAQ (reference sequence). CDR3: CASSPRVSPYEQYF. In DNA form, the CDR3 reads TGTGCCAGCAGCCCCAGGGTCTCCCCCTACGAGCAGTACTTC.

The rearrangement links TRBV10-3 to TRBJ2-7; D is perhaps TRBD2 (5 bases). The length of the CDR3 is 11 residues. The germline V and J ends were trimmed by 6 bases and 5 bases, with 8 bases remaining between them. Germline V lookup: CDR1 ENHRY, CDR2 SYGVKD. CDR3 nucleotides: TGTGCCATCAGCAAGGAGGACGAGCAGTACTTC. It translates to CAISKEDEQYF.

The V call is TRBV7-9, the J call TRBJ2-5; a weak D match, TRBD1 (5 bases). Germline CDR1 SEHNR, CDR2 FQNEAQ (reference sequence). The CDR3 runs to 15 residues. Trimming removed 0 bases from V and 5 bases from J, with 13 bases in between. The CDR3 reads CASSLAAGPQETQYF. For the CDR3, the DNA is TGTGCCAGCAGCTTAGCGGCAGGGCCCCAGGAGACCCAGTACTTC.

The rearrangement uses TRBV2 and TRBJ1-4; D unresolved. This CDR3 region has 12 residues. Germline V lookup: CDR1 SNHLY, CDR2 FYNNEI. V was cut by 6 bases and J by 8 bases, with 10 bases left in between. The CDR3 DNA follows: TGTGCCAGCAGGACCGGTCGGGAAAAACTGTTTTTT. This codes for CASRTGREKLFF.

The chain combines TRBV5-6 with TRBJ2-7, with D unresolved. Germline CDR1 SGHDT, CDR2 YYEEEE. Trimming left V 1 base short and J 5 bases short, with 16 bases between. CDR3 length: 15 amino acids. CDR3 amino acids: CASSLKSSGRDEQYF. Written as DNA, the CDR3 is TGTGCCAGCAGCTTGAAGTCCTCCGGAAGGGACGAGCAGTACTTC.

This clone was counted once. The chain recombines TRBV5-6 with TRBJ2-2; possibly TRBD1 or TRBD2 for D (7 bases each). Trimming took 3 bases from V and 7 from J, leaving 25 bases between them. The CDR3 has 18 residues. CDR1 is SGHDT, CDR2 YYEEEE, per germline. The CDR3 DNA reads TGTGCCAGCAGCTGGGCGACAGGGTCACTAGAGCGGGGCGGGGAGCTGTTTTTT. Encoded protein: CASSWATGSLERGGELFF. Full variable domain (remainder filled in from reference TRBV5-6 and TRBJ2-2): DAGVTQSPTHLIKTRGQQVTLRCSPKSGHDTVSWYQQALGQGPQFIFQYYEEEERQRGNFPDRFSGHQFPNYSSELNVNALLLGDSALYLCASSWATGSLERGGELFFGEGSRLTVL.

CDR3 region: CASTKHSGSNTGELFF. CDR3 in DNA: TGTGCCAGCACTAAACATAGCGGGTCGAACACCGGGGAGCTGTTTTTT. The chain carries TRBV6-6 and TRBJ2-2, with 7 bases identical to TRBD2. From germline, CDR1 is MNHNY and CDR2 SVGAGI (reference sequence). The CDR3 has 16 residues. After removal of 7 bases from V and 0 bases from J, the junction contained 8 bases not matched to a gene.

The chain employs TRBV11-2 and TRBJ2-7; 10 bases line up with TRBD2. With 3 bases clipped from V and 0 bases from J, the junction kept 11 bases outside the gene matches. Germline V CDR1 and CDR2: SGHAT, FQNNGV. This CDR3 is 18 amino acids long. The CDR3 reads CASSLLVARTSGSYEQYF. The CDR3 region has the DNA TGTGCCAGCAGCTTGTTAGTTGCTCGGACTAGCGGCTCCTACGAGCAGTACTTC.

The chain links TRBV5-4 to TRBJ2-2; D is possibly TRBD1 (5 bases). V lost 4 bases and J lost 1, with 8 bases in between. From germline, CDR1 is SGHNT and CDR2 YYREEE (reference sequence). The CDR3 is 14 residues long. The CDR3 DNA is TGTGCCAGCAGCGGCGGACAGAACACCGGGGAGCTGTTTTTT. It encodes CASSGGQNTGELFF.

The chain carries TRBV19 and TRBJ2-3; TRBD1 might be the D (5 bases). CDR3 length: 14 amino acids. Trimming cost V 6 bases and J 0 bases, with 10 bases left between them. Germline V lookup: CDR1 LNHDA, CDR2 SQIVND (reference sequence). CDR3 bases: TGTGCCAGTAGAGACAGAGCTAGCACAGATACGCAGTATTTT. Translated: CASRDRASTDTQYF.

The genes are TRBV7-9 and TRBJ2-2; D possibly corresponds to TRBD2 (5 bases). Trimming took off 6 bases at V and 1 base at J, with 15 bases between the two ends. CDR3 length: 16 residues. Germline V gene data show CDR1 as SEHNR and CDR2 as FQNEAQ (reference sequence). In nucleotides, the CDR3 is TGTGCCAGCAGAGAGCCCGGGGTACGGAACACCGGGGAGCTGTTTTTT. Encoded protein: CASREPGVRNTGELFF.